Presented here are 13 T cell receptor beta chains from one specimen sequenced in a study of blood T cell repertoires in COVID-19. Assay: immunoSEQ multiplex PCR; the TCRdb copy retains only in-frame clones and omits some. The repertoire has 120,000 to 150,000 clones, about 80% of them found once; the top ten carry roughly 7.3%. Sequencing used peripheral blood. The receptors shown here come from a human donor in a cohort sampled during active COVID-19.

This chain joins TRBV5-1 and TRBJ2-1; D uncertain. This CDR3 contains 16 residues. Looked up from germline, CDR1 is SGHRS and CDR2 is YFSETQ. The V and J ends lost 4 bases and 0 bases respectively, with 14 bases between them. The CDR3 sequence: CASSPGLRPSYNEQFF. The CDR3 nucleotides are TGCGCCAGCAGCCCCGGGTTGCGGCCCTCCTACAATGAGCAGTTCTTC.

V is TRBV5-1 and J is TRBJ2-5; D may be TRBD1 (6 bases). The CDR3 loop spans 13 amino acids. The V end was cut by 2 bases, the J end by 2 bases, with 7 bases between. Looked up from germline, CDR1 is SGHRS and CDR2 is YFSETQ. As DNA, the CDR3 is TGCGCCAGCAGCTTACAGGGACAAGAGACCCAGTACTTC. Its protein is CASSLQGQETQYF.

V gene TRBV9 combines with J gene TRBJ2-7, with 7 bases fitting TRBD1. CDR3 size: 16 residues. Germline trimming cut 0 bases from V and 2 bases from J; bases unmatched to any gene: 8. Germline values: CDR1 SGDLS, CDR2 YYNGEE. The CDR3 DNA sequence: TGTGCCAGCAGCGTAGCCGGGGACAGCTTCACCTACGAGCAGTACTTC. Amino acids: CASSVAGDSFTYEQYF.

In DNA form, the CDR3 reads TGTGCCAGCAGTTACGTGGGGGGACGCACAGATACGCAGTATTTT. Translated, it gives CASSYVGGRTDTQYF. The chain carries TRBV6-5 and TRBJ2-3, with D maybe TRBD2 (6 bases). Trimming shortened V by 2 bases and J by 1 base, and 10 bases separated the two germline ends. Germline loops: CDR1 MNHEY, CDR2 SVGAGI. The CDR3 has 15 residues.

The rearrangement joins TRBV24-1 to TRBJ1-3; weak D call: TRBD1 (6 bases). The length of the CDR3 is 18 residues. Per germline, CDR1 KGHDR and CDR2 SFDVKD. V lost 4 bases and J 0 bases, leaving 18 bases between the germline ends. CDR3 coding DNA: TGTGCCACCAGTGACCCAACGGGACACCCTAACTCTGGAAACACCATATATTTT. It encodes CATSDPTGHPNSGNTIYF.

The V call is TRBV7-9, the J call TRBJ1-2; 8 positions agree with TRBD1. CDR3 length: 17 residues. The ends lost 7 bases at V and 3 bases at J; junction bases unmatched: 16. Germline-derived CDR1 and CDR2 are SEHNR and FQNEAQ (reference sequence). CDR3 amino acids: CASNEQRRTGPDYGYTF. CDR3 DNA sequence: TGTGCCAGCAACGAACAGAGGCGGACAGGGCCTGACTATGGCTACACCTTC.

V is TRBV7-8 and J is TRBJ2-1; 15 bases agree with TRBD2. After removal of 4 bases from V and 1 base from J, the junction contained 5 bases not matched to a gene. This CDR3 contains 18 residues. The germline CDR1 and CDR2 sequences are SGHVS and FQNEAQ. The CDR3 protein is CASSSRTSGGASYNEQFF. The CDR3, as DNA: TGTGCCAGCAGCTCACGGACTAGCGGGGGGGCTTCCTACAATGAGCAGTTCTTC.

The CDR3, as DNA: TGTGCCAGCAGCCCCCGGACAGGGGGCGTAACAGATACGCAGTATTTT. Residues: CASSPRTGGVTDTQYF. V gene TRBV4-2 combines with J gene TRBJ2-3, with 11 bases that match TRBD1. Germline V gene sequence: CDR1 LGHNA, CDR2 YNFKEQ. The CDR3 has 16 residues. V dropped 4 bases and J dropped 3; count of bases not matched to a gene: 6.

The J gene is TRBJ1-1, the V gene TRBV18; D is undetermined. Germline V gives CDR1 KGHSH, CDR2 LQKENI. This CDR3 comprises 11 residues. V was cut by 6 bases and J by 5 bases, with 7 bases left in between. The CDR3, as DNA: TGTGCCAGCTCCCGGGTAACTGAAGCTTTCTTT. Translating gives CASSRVTEAFF.

CDR3: CAWRSGGNSPLHF. The CDR3 DNA reads as TGTGCCTGGAGGTCAGGGGGGAATTCACCCCTCCACTTT. V and J are TRBV30 and TRBJ1-6; 7 bases match TRBD1. V was clipped by 3 bases and J by 7 bases; unmatched bases: 3. There are 13 residues in the CDR3. Germline-derived CDR1 and CDR2 are GTSNPN and SVGIG (reference sequence). The full variable domain, with the rest looked up from reference TRBV30 and TRBJ1-6, is SQTIHQWPATLVQPVGSPLSLECTVEGTSNPNLYWYRQAAGRGLQLLFYSVGIGQISSEVPQNLSASRPQDRQFILSSKKLLLSDSGFYLCAWRSGGNSPLHFGNGTRLTVT.

The chain joins TRBV27 to TRBJ2-4, with D unclear. This CDR3 is built from 18 residues. Germline V gives CDR1 MNHEY, CDR2 SMNVEV (reference sequence). Trimming took 8 bases from V and 0 from J, leaving 23 bases between them. CDR3 nucleotides: TGTGCCAGCGGTACGAACCCGTTACATTCGATAGCCAAAAACATTCAGTACTTC. Translating it yields CASGTNPLHSIAKNIQYF.

The chain combines TRBV5-1 with TRBJ1-4; maybe TRBD1 (5 bases). Trimming left V 0 bases short and J 2 bases short, with 5 bases between. The CDR3 has 14 residues. The germline CDR1 and CDR2 sequences are SGHRS and YFSETQ. The DNA of the CDR3 is TGCGCCAGCAGCTTGGGACAGACTAATGAAAAACTGTTTTTT. It translates to CASSLGQTNEKLFF.

The rearrangement links TRBV5-1 to TRBJ1-2; D remains ambiguous. CDR1 and CDR2 from the germline V gene are SGHRS and YFSETQ. Trimming took off 5 bases at V and 0 bases at J, with 14 bases between the two ends. This CDR3 comprises 15 residues. The CDR3 coding sequence is TGCGCCAGCAGAGCGGCCGGGGAACCTAACTATGGCTACACCTTC. Amino acid sequence: CASRAAGEPNYGYTF.